What follows describes a single T cell receptor (beta chain). In the study's own analysis: From reference gene primer amplification, estimates of nucleated cell counts were derived. Measured with immunoSEQ multiplex PCR; TCRdb has only the in-frame clones, and not every one. The V and J calls and clone size are taken from that table; D and trimming were inferred from the DNA. The data contain around 45,000 clones, 75% to 85% of them singletons. These data come from a study of blood T cell repertoires in COVID-19. V was cut by 2 bases and J by 3 bases, with 12 bases left in between. CDR1 is SGHTA, CDR2 FQGNSA, per germline. The CDR3 is 15 residues long.

The sequenced material came from peripheral blood. The receptor was isolated from a man older than 75 in a cohort sampled during active COVID-19. The chain has TRBV7-2 and TRBJ2-3; a weak D match, TRBD1 (6 bases). The CDR3 sequence is CASSLRARGTDTQYF. DNA for the CDR3: TGTGCCAGCAGCTTACGGGCGAGGGGGACAGATACGCAGTATTTT.